This T cell receptor beta chain was sequenced in a study of identical twins. In this sample, this clonotype turned up many times. The antigen remains undetermined. Study findings and constraints: Cord blood's abundant beta clonotypes had fewer insertions, unlike memory repertoires. Conclusions were drawn cross-sectionally by statistical analysis, without following the same donors.

TCRdb reprocessed the 5' RACE reads via MiXCR and lists one record per CDR3 protein. The table includes around 250,000 distinct CDR3 sequences, approximately 12% detected once. These data also formed part of another study, on yellow fever vaccine responses in identical twins.

Input material: memory (CD45RO+) T cells sorted from blood. The clonotype was recovered from a woman under 30 in good health.

The CDR3 DNA reads as TGTGCCAGCAGTGAAGGGACCCCACCCTACAATGAGCAGTTCTTC. Its protein product is CASSEGTPPYNEQFF. The gene calls are TRBV2 and TRBJ2-1; D remains unclear. The germline V gene encodes CDR1 SNHLY and CDR2 FYNNEI. The CDR3 extends over 15 amino acids. V shed 1 base and J shed 2 bases, with 9 bases lying between them.